This TCR beta chain was obtained from a study of T cell repertoires in aging, cancer and after chemotherapy (dated by TCRdb to the late 2010s). Looking at the study overall: Six donor age groups were covered, ranging from 30 or younger up to 70 or older, and each group contained at least three individuals. The study profiled peripheral blood TCR beta repertoires from healthy donors and cancer patients to examine immunoaging and T cell reconstitution after chemotherapy. Healthy donor control TCR repertoires were recorded over several months to years and showed clear clonal overlap across re-sampling. A cohort of more than 200 cancer patients (94 with hematological and some 120 with solid cancers) was assembled, and 95 healthy donors were included as a reference group. In total, the full dataset held about 8.8 million TCR reads.

Rearranged TRB sequences spanning V, D and J segments were amplified in a multiplex touch-down PCR with a mixed TRB-A/B primer pool. Two consecutive PCR reactions with Phusion HS II polymerase added Illumina adapters and sample indices to the amplicons. The amplicons were purified from gel with the NucleoSpin Gel and PCR Clean-up kit and then assessed with Qubit and an Agilent 2100 Bioanalyzer. Libraries were sequenced on an Illumina MiSeq using 600-cycle, single-indexed, paired-end runs. The authors processed their data as follows. MiXCR versions 2.12 and 3.0.5 were used to process the TRB sequences. Each unique CDR3 nucleotide sequence was treated as one clone, and only productive sequences with two or more reads were kept. Repertoire metrics included Shannon diversity, evenness, clonality (one minus evenness), and alpha-parameterized diversity profiles from alpha 0 to 5. The IGoR algorithm was used to calculate generation probabilities of clones in the paired pre- and post-chemotherapy samples. Using fastp at Q25 and MiXCR, TCRdb reprocessed the public reads and kept productive beta chains. Each entry is one CDR3 protein sequence, shown with its most common DNA and genes. The authors' filters were not applied to this entry. The sample table shows thousands of distinct CDR3 sequences, and under 50% are seen once. 25% to 30% of the sample comes from the top ten.

Trimming removed 0 bases from V and 6 bases from J, leaving 14 bases between the germline ends. The cysteine opens and the phenylalanine closes a CDR3 of 15 amino acids. Of the read, only the CDR3 DNA is kept; its 45 bases are in frame from base 1. The germline V gene (reference sequence) sets CDR1 to PRHDT and CDR2 to FYEKMQ. Instead of sorted cells or RNA, genomic DNA extracted from peripheral blood served as the source for amplifying TCR beta rearrangements. General study outcomes and caveats: According to the authors, the repertoire data do not permit conclusions about immunological memory after chemotherapy. Untreated patients with hematological or solid cancers showed significantly lower blood TCR diversity and higher clonality than age-matched healthy donors. Median generation probability increased over the chemotherapy interval in both cancer cohorts, suggesting repertoire reconstitution through rebound thymic output. In healthy donors, the decline in TCR diversity with age was mainly due to loss of richness, whereas in cancer patients loss of evenness also played a role.

This clonotype was counted a few times. Its antigen specificity is not known. Per-base quality was not reported, and no clone a single base away is much larger than it. The specimen sequenced was blood. Here the chain combines TRBV13 and TRBJ1-2; TRBD1 is possibly the D segment (6 matching bases). This clonotype was obtained from a human donor in good health. The bases read TGTGCCAGCAGCTTAGGGAGAGGCAGGGGACATGGCTACACCTTC. Its translation reads: CASSLGRGRGHGYTF. Beyond the CDR3, the reference TRBV13 and TRBJ1-2 genes provide the residues; the full variable domain reads: AAGVIQSPRHLIKEKRETATLKCYPIPRHDTVYWYQQGPGQDPQFLISFYEKMQSDKGSIPDRFSAQQFSDYHSELNMSSLELGDSALYFCASSLGRGRGHGYTFGSGTRLTVV.